Below, 8 T cell receptor beta chains from the same sample are listed, as sequenced in a study of OX40 agonist ivuxolimab in advanced cancers. The assay was immunoSEQ multiplex PCR, and TCRdb's table has in-frame clones only and misses some. The table has about 56,000 clones, roughly 80% seen once. The source was CD4+ or CD8+ T cells sorted from blood, collected in a trial of the OX40 agonist ivuxolimab. The receptors were gathered from an adult with an advanced solid tumor such as melanoma, head and neck, liver or kidney cancer.

The rearrangement links TRBV9 to TRBJ1-2; D unclear. V was trimmed by 3 bases and J by 3 bases, leaving 12 bases between them. The germline gives CDR1 SGDLS, CDR2 YYNGEE. The CDR3 has 14 residues. This CDR3 is CASSGVSRYYGYTF. The CDR3 region has the DNA TGTGCCAGCAGCGGGGTTAGTAGGTACTATGGCTACACCTTC.

Notes on this clone: The junction and the germline gene differ at one end; a read error may be behind it. This chain connects TRBV10-1 to TRBJ2-5; 10 positions match TRBD2. This CDR3 has 15 amino acids. Germline CDR1 WNHNN, CDR2 SYGVQD (reference sequence). CDR3 protein: CAGSDQTSGSETQYF. The CDR3 region has the DNA TGCGCCGGCAGTGACCAGACTAGCGGGTCGGAGACCCAGTACTTC.

This chain uses TRBV28 with TRBJ2-7; the match to TRBD2 covers 7 bases. There are 14 residues in the CDR3. V was pared by 1 base and J by 5 bases, with 5 bases of the junction left unmatched. Per the germline V gene, CDR1 is MDHEN and CDR2 is SYDVKM. CDR3 amino acids: CASSLSGGGHEQYF. DNA of the CDR3: TGTGCCAGCAGTTTATCGGGGGGAGGCCACGAGCAGTACTTC.

The rearrangement uses TRBV4-3 and TRBJ1-3; D uncertain. The CDR3 length is 16 residues. The V gene's germline CDR1 is LGHNA and CDR2 YSLEER. Trimming removed 1 base at V and 0 bases at J, with 10 bases between. CDR3 sequence: CASSQAGSYSGNTIYF. The CDR3 DNA reads TGCGCCAGCAGCCAAGCGGGCAGTTACTCTGGAAACACCATATATTTT.

The chain links TRBV18 to TRBJ1-2, with 7 positions matching TRBD1. This CDR3 contains 14 residues. Unmatched junction bases numbered 5, after V lost 3 bases and J lost 4 bases. Germline V gives CDR1 KGHSH, CDR2 LQKENI. For the CDR3, the DNA is TGTGCCAGCTCACCCGACAGGGTGGGCTATGGCTACACCTTC. Amino acid sequence: CASSPDRVGYGYTF. Based on the CDR3 plus reference TRBV18 and TRBJ1-2, the full variable domain is NAGVMQNPRHLVRRRGQEARLRCSPMKGHSHVYWYRQLPEEGLKFMVYLQKENIIDESGMPKERFSAEFPKEGPSILRIQQVVRGDSAAYFCASSPDRVGYGYTFGSGTRLTVV.

V and J are TRBV30 and TRBJ1-2; no firm D call. Trimming removed 0 bases from V and 2 bases from J, with 4 bases in between. Germline V lookup: CDR1 GTSNPN, CDR2 SVGIG (reference sequence). The CDR3 extends over 12 amino acids. CDR3 loop: CAWSVSNYGYTF. The DNA for the CDR3 is TGTGCCTGGAGTGTTTCAAACTATGGCTACACCTTC.

V gene TRBV5-5 combines with J gene TRBJ1-3; D is unclear. Germline V gene sequence: CDR1 SGHKS, CDR2 YYEKEE (reference sequence). With 1 base removed from V and 6 bases from J, the gap between germline ends came to 8 bases. This CDR3 has 13 amino acids. The CDR3 here is CASSLRPENTIYF. In nucleotides, the CDR3 is TGTGCCAGCAGCTTGCGGCCGGAAAACACCATATATTTT.

For this clone: The same CDR3 also results from other DNA sequences found in this sample. The chain uses TRBV20-1 and TRBJ2-7; D is unresolved. This CDR3 region has 11 residues. Trimming shortened V by 1 base and J by 4 bases, and 5 bases separated the two germline ends. Germline V lookup: CDR1 DFQATT, CDR2 SNEGSKA (reference sequence). CDR3 nucleotide sequence: TGCAGTGCTAGAGGGGGATACGAGCAGTACTTC. Its translation is CSARGGYEQYF.